Below are 4 T cell receptor beta chains sequenced from a single sample in a study of shared clonotypes between healthy human individuals. Assay used: immunoSEQ multiplex PCR; TCRdb lists only in-frame clones, some missing. The profile shows around 1 million clones, less than 85% of them singletons. Material: memory CD4+ T cells sorted from blood. The subset was: CD45RA-negative fraction. The receptors were gathered from a man between 18 and 29 years old in good health.

This clone appeared a few times. V is TRBV6-6 and J is TRBJ1-6, with D unresolved. The CDR3 totals 16 residues. Trimming removed 6 bases from V and 4 bases from J, with 16 bases in between. CDR1 is MNHNY and CDR2 is SVGAGI in the germline V gene (reference sequence). The DNA of the CDR3 is TGTGCCAGCAGGCGACTCGAGGGCCCTTATAATTCACCCCTCCACTTT. Its protein is CASRRLEGPYNSPLHF.

Details on this clone: Other DNA sequences within the sample encode an identical CDR3. The chain combines TRBV15 with TRBJ2-1; the match to TRBD1 covers 10 bases. V lost 1 base to trimming and J lost 6 bases; unmatched junction nucleotides: 3. The CDR3 totals 15 residues. CDR1 LNHNV and CDR2 YYDKDF come from the germline V gene (reference sequence). CDR3 loop: CATSRAGTGVNEQFF. CDR3 coding DNA: TGTGCCACCAGCAGAGCCGGGACAGGGGTCAATGAGCAGTTCTTC. Combining the CDR3 with reference TRBV15 and TRBJ2-1 gives the whole variable domain DAMVIQNPRYQVTQFGKPVTLSCSQTLNHNVMYWYQQKSSQAPKLLFHYYDKDFNNEADTPDNFQSRRPNTSFCFLDIRSPGLGDTAMYLCATSRAGTGVNEQFFGPGTRLTVL.

The chain uses TRBV30 and TRBJ2-3, with D perhaps matching TRBD2 (6 bases). There are 14 residues in the CDR3. From germline, CDR1 is GTSNPN and CDR2 SVGIG (reference sequence). V was clipped by 2 bases and J by 5 bases, with 14 bases between them. CDR3 sequence (DNA): TGTGCCTGGAGTAGGGTAGCGGTACGAGATACGCAGTATTTT. As protein: CAWSRVAVRDTQYF.

The rearrangement links TRBV7-9 to TRBJ2-5, with 8 bases fitting TRBD1. Germline V lookup: CDR1 SEHNR, CDR2 FQNEAQ (reference sequence). The CDR3 totals 15 residues. With 4 bases clipped from V and 4 bases from J, the junction kept 8 bases outside the gene matches. DNA of the CDR3: TGTGCCAGCAGCTCCGAATTCAGGGGGCGAGAGACCCAGTACTTC. Its translation is CASSSEFRGRETQYF.